This TCR beta chain was recovered during a study of cytomegalovirus exposure and HLA in healthy donors. The PCR had 60 Vbeta and 13 Jbeta primers. Generated by immunoSEQ multiplex PCR, the TCRdb table keeps only in-frame clones and is missing some. The profile shows approximately 120,000 clones, 65% to 75% of them singletons. The V end lost 8 bases, the J end lost 3 bases, and 16 bases lay between the germline ends. This CDR3 is 14 amino acids long. Per the germline V gene, CDR1 is LGHNA and CDR2 is YNFKEQ. A word on this clone: Additional DNA sequences in this sample encode the identical CDR3.

Although they were nominally healthy when sampled, donors likely had unrecorded immune exposures. The specimen sequenced was PBMCs. This chain uses TRBV4-2 with TRBJ2-5; possible D gene TRBD2, 6 bases. The receptor comes from a man aged 40-55 years in good health and CMV-seropositive. CDR3 sequence reads: CASAVTSGKETQYF. CDR3 nucleotide sequence: TGTGCCAGCGCGGTGACTAGTGGAAAAGAGACCCAGTACTTC.